The 5 T cell receptor beta chains below all came from one sample that was sequenced in a study of cytomegalovirus exposure and HLA in healthy donors. This PCR relied on a set of 60 Vbeta primers and 13 Jbeta primers. TCRdb's table, derived via immunoSEQ multiplex PCR, lists solely in-frame clones and lacks some. Here the sample spans roughly 200,000 clones, 65% to 85% being singletons. The sample taken for sequencing was PBMCs. The receptors originated from a boy aged 2 to 9 in good health and CMV-seronegative.

This clone has only a few counts. This rearrangement joins TRBV4-2 to TRBJ2-7; 8 bases are shared with TRBD2. J lost 7 bases, V lost 1 base, and 3 bases had no gene match. The CDR3 consists of 13 residues. The germline gives CDR1 LGHNA, CDR2 YNFKEQ. CDR3 sequence (DNA): TGTGCCAGCAGCCAAGGACTAGCGCGGGAGCAGTACTTC. It specifies CASSQGLAREQYF.

The chain couples TRBV5-1 to TRBJ2-4; D possibly corresponds to TRBD1 (6 bases). CDR3 length: 15 amino acids. V lost 4 bases and J lost 5, with 16 bases in between. Germline-derived CDR1 and CDR2 are SGHRS and YFSETQ. This chain's CDR3 is CASSSLRGAENIQYF. CDR3 coding DNA: TGCGCCAGCAGCAGCCTCAGGGGAGCTGAAAACATTCAGTACTTC.

The rearrangement links TRBV9 to TRBJ2-5, with 8 bases aligning to TRBD2. The CDR3 extends over 17 amino acids. Germline loops: CDR1 SGDLS, CDR2 YYNGEE. J lost 0 bases, V lost 2 bases, and 9 bases had no gene match. The CDR3 loop is CASSVGLGGTNQETQYF. In nucleotides, the CDR3 is TGTGCCAGCAGCGTGGGACTAGGAGGGACTAACCAAGAGACCCAGTACTTC. The full variable domain, with the rest looked up from reference TRBV9 and TRBJ2-5, is DSGVTQTPKHLITATGQRVTLRCSPRSGDLSVYWYQQSLDQGLQFLIQYYNGEERAKGNILERFSAQQFPDLHSELNLSSLELGDSALYFCASSVGLGGTNQETQYFGPGTRLLVL.

The chain uses TRBV11-2 and TRBJ2-7; possible D gene TRBD1, 6 bases. CDR3 length equals 15 residues. V was pared by 5 bases and J by 0 bases, with 14 bases between. CDR1 is SGHAT and CDR2 is FQNNGV in the germline V gene. CDR3 bases: TGTGCCAGCAGCCCCCAGGGGATTAACTCCTACGAGCAGTACTTC. It yields the protein CASSPQGINSYEQYF. Variable domain in full (rest from reference TRBV11-2 and TRBJ2-7): EAGVAQSPRYKIIEKRQSVAFWCNPISGHATLYWYQQILGQGPKLLIQFQNNGVVDDSQLPKDRFSAERLKGVDSTLKIQPAKLEDSAVYLCASSPQGINSYEQYFGPGTRLTVT.

This CDR3 is CASSQGDRQPNYGYTF. The CDR3 DNA follows: TGCGCCAGCAGCCAAGGCGACAGACAACCTAACTATGGCTACACCTTC. The chain has TRBV4-1 and TRBJ1-2, with D possibly matching TRBD1 (5 bases). Germline CDR1 is MGHRA and CDR2 is YSYEKL. V was clipped by 1 base and J by 0 bases, with 12 bases between them. This CDR3 spans 16 amino acids.